A selection of T cell receptor beta chains follows, all from one sample in a study of T cells in Graves' hyperthyroidism and ophthalmopathy. MiXCR, applied by TCRdb to the multiplex PCR reads, yields one record per CDR3 protein. The sample consists of approximately 700,000 distinct CDR3 sequences, just under 45% of them appearing once. Sequenced material: peripheral blood or thyroid tissue (not recorded which). Source of these receptors: an adult man with Graves' disease, either hyperthyroidism or ophthalmopathy (not recorded which). Each CDR3 is given with its conserved first and last residue. The order of the fields is clone size, V gene, D gene, J gene, CDR3 protein, CDR3 DNA. D genes are given only for firm matches. Not every row has a clone size; where given, it reads once, few, many or a size class.

size: few
V: TRBV2
D: TRBD1
J: TRBJ2-7
CDR3: CASRAGTGSYEQYF
DNA: TGTGCCAGCAGAGCCGGGACAGGCTCCTACGAGCAGTACTTC

size: NA
V: TRBV7-2
D: NA
J: TRBJ1-2
CDR3: CASSFTSGGYTF
DNA: TGTGCCAGCAGCTTTACTAGCGGGGGCTACACCTTC

size: NA
V: TRBV19
D: NA
J: TRBJ1-2
CDR3: CASSISGGRYGYTF
DNA: TGTGCCAGTAGTATCTCGGGTGGCAGGTATGGCTACACCTTC

size: NA
V: TRBV10-3
D: NA
J: TRBJ1-2
CDR3: CAVLDYGYTF
DNA: TGTGCCGTGCTCGACTATGGCTACACCTTC

size: many
V: TRBV2
D: NA
J: TRBJ2-7
CDR3: CASSDGTTYEQYF
DNA: TGTGCCAGCAGTGACGGGACAACCTACGAGCAGTACTTC

size: NA
V: TRBV10-2
D: NA
J: TRBJ2-5
CDR3: CASSESVMGETQYF
DNA: TGCGCCAGCAGTGAGTCTGTAATGGGAGAGACCCAGTACTTC

size: NA
V: TRBV25-1
D: NA
J: TRBJ2-7
CDR3: CASSEGGRYEQYF
DNA: TGTGCCAGCAGTGAAGGGGGCCGGTACGAGCAGTACTTC

size: few
V: TRBV14
D: TRBD1
J: TRBJ1-4
CDR3: CASSSQQGPNEKLFF
DNA: TGTGCCAGCAGCTCCCAACAGGGGCCCAATGAAAAACTGTTTTTT

size: NA
V: TRBV24-1
D: TRBD2
J: TRBJ2-7
CDR3: CATSDEPGGRSSYEQYF
DNA: TGTGCCACCAGTGATGAGCCGGGAGGTCGTTCCTCCTACGAGCAGTACTTC

size: many
V: TRBV5-6
D: NA
J: TRBJ1-2
CDR3: CASSLAYSDGYTF
DNA: TGTGCCAGCAGCTTGGCGTACTCGGATGGCTACACCTTC

size: many
V: TRBV29-1
D: TRBD2
J: TRBJ2-5
CDR3: CSVVGTIEETQYF
DNA: TGCAGCGTCGTCGGGACTATCGAAGAGACCCAGTACTTC

size: once
V: TRBV7-3
D: TRBD1
J: TRBJ1-1
CDR3: CASSFGPGQHTEAFF
DNA: TGTGCCAGCAGCTTTGGACCGGGACAGCACACTGAAGCTTTCTTT

size: few
V: TRBV20-1
D: NA
J: TRBJ2-5
CDR3: CSARDPQGPETQYF
DNA: TGCAGTGCTAGAGATCCGCAGGGACCAGAGACCCAGTACTTC

size: many
V: TRBV7-3
D: NA
J: TRBJ2-2
CDR3: CASSHRGGTGELFF
DNA: TGTGCCAGCAGCCACAGGGGAGGTACCGGGGAGCTGTTTTTT

size: NA
V: TRBV12-3/TRBV12-4
D: NA
J: TRBJ2-7
CDR3: CASSVDGQYEQYF
DNA: TGTGCCAGCAGCGTAGATGGTCAGTACGAGCAGTACTTC

size: once
V: TRBV29-1
D: NA
J: TRBJ1-1
CDR3: CSVDGLGQGGTEAFF
DNA: TGCAGCGTTGACGGATTGGGGCAGGGAGGAACTGAAGCCTTCTTT

size: NA
V: TRBV19
D: NA
J: TRBJ2-7
CDR3: CASSIDHRAESYEQYF
DNA: TGTGCCAGTAGTATAGATCATAGGGCGGAGTCCTACGAGCAGTACTTC

size: NA
V: TRBV5-1
D: NA
J: TRBJ1-6
CDR3: CASSASDRGSGSPLHF
DNA: TGTGCCAGCAGCGCCTCGGACCGGGGATCGGGCTCACCCCTCCACTTT

size: NA
V: TRBV7-9
D: NA
J: TRBJ1-6
CDR3: CASSYASSVGGENSPLHF
DNA: TGTGCCAGCAGCTACGCCAGCAGTGTTGGGGGGGAGAATTCACCCCTCCACTTT

size: NA
V: TRBV10-3
D: NA
J: TRBJ1-1
CDR3: CAISGGTANTEAFF
DNA: TGTGCCATCAGTGGGGGCACAGCAAACACTGAAGCTTTCTTT

size: NA
V: TRBV9
D: TRBD1
J: TRBJ1-4
CDR3: CASSADTGGNEKLFF
DNA: TGTGCCAGCAGCGCCGATACAGGGGGAAATGAAAAACTGTTTTTT